Below are 31 T cell receptor beta chains sequenced from a single sample in a study of T cell repertoires in cytomegalovirus infection. TCRdb reanalysed the reads using MiXCR and keeps one entry per CDR3 protein. Altogether 350,000 to 400,000 distinct CDR3 sequences are present, roughly a third being singletons, with the ten largest covering approximately 13%. For these receptors, no antigen is known. This sample comprised cultured PBMCs, obtained from culture after CMV antigen stimulation. These receptor sequences come from a human donor in good health (CMV status not recorded). Some clones in this sample may be carry-over from other donors' samples.

V gene TRBV12-3 or TRBV12-4 combines with J gene TRBJ2-3; D gene ambiguous. The CDR3 is made up of 14 amino acids. V was pared by 6 bases and J by 2 bases, with 12 bases between. The CDR3 DNA sequence: TGTGCCAGCAGAAACAGATACTACACAGATACGCAGTATTTT. Its protein product is CASRNRYYTDTQYF.

In this sample, this clonotype turned up a few times. The V gene is TRBV7-2, the J gene TRBJ2-2, with D possibly being TRBD1 (7 bases). The CDR3 has 15 amino acids. Germline V lookup: CDR1 SGHTA, CDR2 FQGNSA. The V and J ends lost 5 bases and 2 bases respectively, with 12 bases between them. The CDR3 sequence is CASSRQGGNTGELFF. The CDR3 region has the DNA TGTGCCAGCAGCCGACAGGGAGGAAACACCGGGGAGCTGTTTTTT.

Only a few counts were recorded for this clonotype. This chain uses TRBV4-3 with TRBJ2-1; the D gene is possibly TRBD2 (5 bases). Germline-derived CDR1 and CDR2 are LGHNA and YSLEER. V gave up 4 bases and J gave up 5 bases, with 12 bases separating them. This CDR3 has 14 residues. The CDR3: CASSLRLGNNEQFF. CDR3 bases: TGCGCCAGCAGCCTAAGGCTCGGGAACAATGAGCAGTTCTTC.

The chain links TRBV6-1 to TRBJ2-1, with 13 positions matching TRBD2. CDR3 length equals 14 residues. V lost 6 bases to trimming and J lost 7 bases; unmatched junction nucleotides: 3. CDR1 is MNHNS and CDR2 is SASEGT in the germline V gene. CDR3 bases: TGTGCCAGCAGAACTAGCGGGAGGGGTAATGAGCAGTTCTTC. Protein: CASRTSGRGNEQFF.

J is TRBJ1-2 and V is TRBV4-1; a possible D gene is TRBD1 (5 bases). In germline, CDR1 is MGHRA, CDR2 YSYEKL. The V end was cut by 2 bases, the J end by 4 bases, with 14 bases between. This CDR3 is built from 15 residues. The CDR3 nucleotides are TGCGCCAGCAGCCAATCGCCCGGGACTGTCTATGGCTACACCTTC. Protein: CASSQSPGTVYGYTF.

The chain recombines TRBV7-8 with TRBJ2-5; D possibly corresponds to TRBD2 (7 bases). Germline CDR1 reads SGHVS; CDR2 reads FQNEAQ. The V end lost 5 bases, the J end lost 10 bases, and 26 bases lay between the germline ends. This CDR3 comprises 16 residues. CDR3 sequence reads: CASSLLGGGHLGIQYF. In nucleotides, the CDR3 is TGTGCCAGCAGCCTACTAGGGGGGGGACACCTCGGCATCCAGTACTTC.

There are many counts of this clonotype. The V call is TRBV7-2, the J call TRBJ2-3; 11 nucleotides align to TRBD2. The CDR3 loop spans 17 amino acids. Trimming removed 4 bases from V and 5 bases from J; junction bases left unmatched: 11. Germline V gives CDR1 SGHTA, CDR2 FQGNSA. The chain's CDR3 is CASSSYVLAGVVDTQYF. The CDR3 DNA reads as TGTGCCAGCAGCTCCTACGTACTAGCGGGAGTGGTAGATACGCAGTATTTT.

The rearrangement links TRBV20-1 to TRBJ1-1; D remains ambiguous. This CDR3 spans 13 amino acids. Germline V gives CDR1 DFQATT, CDR2 SNEGSKA (reference sequence). Trimming shortened V by 7 bases and J by 7 bases, and 19 bases separated the two germline ends. CDR3 region: CSVFRPEVIEAFF. In DNA form, the CDR3 reads TGCAGTGTGTTCCGTCCGGAAGTAATTGAAGCTTTCTTT.

This clonotype was seen a few times. The chain uses TRBV7-2 and TRBJ2-1, with D tentatively TRBD2 (5 bases). The CDR3 has 15 residues. The V and J ends lost 1 base and 8 bases respectively, with 15 bases between them. CDR1 and CDR2 (germline): SGHTA, FQGNSA. CDR3 residues: CASSLVGVSEDEQFF. CDR3 nucleotides: TGTGCCAGCAGCTTAGTCGGGGTTTCGGAGGATGAGCAGTTCTTC.

This chain joins TRBV5-6 and TRBJ2-1, with 8 bases identical to TRBD2. The CDR3 sequence is 14 residues long. The germline CDR1 and CDR2 sequences are SGHDT and YYEEEE. V lost 6 bases and J lost 8; bases outside the gene matches: 10. The CDR3 DNA sequence: TGTGCCAGCACCGAAGCGGGAGATCAGGATGAGCAGTTCTTC. This codes for CASTEAGDQDEQFF.

The chain employs TRBV10-3 and TRBJ2-7, with D tentatively TRBD2 (5 bases). CDR3 length equals 17 residues. The V end was cut by 3 bases, the J end by 5 bases, with 23 bases between. Germline V lookup: CDR1 ENHRY, CDR2 SYGVKD. CDR3 protein: CAISDRDLTGPRDEQYV. CDR3 nucleotides: TGTGCCATCAGTGACCGGGATCTAACCGGGCCCCGGGACGAGCAGTACGTC.

The chain has TRBV4-1 and TRBJ2-3; 8 bases line up with TRBD2. Per germline, CDR1 MGHRA and CDR2 YSYEKL. With V trimmed by 4 bases and J by 2 bases, 17 bases remained unmatched. This CDR3 is 19 amino acids long. CDR3 sequence (DNA): TGCGCCAGCAGCCCCCCCCGCGAGCGGGAGTGGAGGCCCACAGATACGCAGTATTTT. Its protein is CASSPPREREWRPTDTQYF.

The rearrangement links TRBV7-9 to TRBJ2-7; D remains unclear. Per the germline V gene, CDR1 is SEHNR and CDR2 is FQNEAQ (reference sequence). Trimming took off 2 bases at V and 2 bases at J, with 16 bases between the two ends. The CDR3 sequence is 16 residues long. The chain's CDR3 is CASSLIDTPSPYEQYV. CDR3 nucleotide sequence: TGTGCCAGCAGCTTAATCGACACACCAAGCCCCTACGAGCAGTACGTC.

The chain couples TRBV7-8 to TRBJ2-7; 8 nucleotides agree with TRBD1. The CDR3 is 16 residues long. The V gene's germline CDR1 is SGHVS and CDR2 FQNEAQ. J gave up 1 base and V 4 bases, and 9 bases lay outside the gene matches. CDR3 DNA: TGTGCCAGCAGCTCGCGGACAGGGCTTAATTCCTACGAGCAGTACGTC. As protein: CASSSRTGLNSYEQYV.

The chain links TRBV30 to TRBJ1-1; D ambiguous. There are 14 residues in the CDR3. With 1 base removed from V and 0 bases from J, the gap between germline ends came to 9 bases. The germline CDR1 and CDR2 sequences are GTSNPN and SVGIG (reference sequence). The chain's CDR3 is CAWSGTLLNTEAFF. The CDR3, as DNA: TGTGCCTGGAGTGGGACTTTGCTGAACACTGAAGCTTTCTTT.

This chain uses TRBV2 with TRBJ2-3; no firm D call. The CDR3 length is 8 residues. Trimming shortened V by 7 bases and J by 7 bases, and 0 bases separated the two germline ends. In germline, CDR1 is SNHLY, CDR2 FYNNEI. CDR3 sequence: CASNTQYF. The DNA for the CDR3 is TGTGCCAGCAATACGCAGTATTTT.

The chain has TRBV25-1 and TRBJ2-7; D remains ambiguous. Germline values: CDR1 MGHDK, CDR2 SYGVNS. Trimming took off 5 bases at V and 3 bases at J, with 11 bases between the two ends. The CDR3 is 13 amino acids. The CDR3 here is CASSPRAYYEQYF. CDR3 nucleotides: TGTGCCAGCAGTCCACGGGCCTACTACGAGCAGTACTTC.

This clonotype was counted once. The chain couples TRBV12-3 or TRBV12-4 to TRBJ1-3; no reliable D call. Trimming took 3 bases from V and 0 from J, leaving 12 bases between them. The CDR3 covers 16 residues. Here the CDR3 DNA reads TGTGCCAGCAGTTTTGACGTCGACTACTCTGGAAACACCATATATTTT. Translating gives CASSFDVDYSGNTIYF.

This clonotype was seen a few times. The rearrangement joins TRBV7-8 to TRBJ2-3; D tentatively reads TRBD1 or TRBD2 (5 bases each). Germline assignment: CDR1 SGHVS and CDR2 FQNEAQ. V shed 1 base and J shed 2 bases, with 10 bases lying between them. This CDR3 is 15 amino acids long. Here the CDR3 reads CASSLGSGTTDTQYF. DNA of the CDR3: TGTGCCAGCAGCTTAGGGTCAGGGACCACAGATACGCAGTATTTT.

The chain has TRBV27 and TRBJ2-7, with 13 bases that match TRBD2. The CDR3 is 18 amino acids. Germline V CDR1 and CDR2: MNHEY, SMNVEV (reference sequence). Trimming took 5 bases from V and 4 from J; bases not matched to a gene: 14. The CDR3 sequence is CASSPVSPGLAGRYEQYV. The DNA for the CDR3 is TGTGCCAGCAGTCCGGTCTCTCCGGGACTAGCGGGACGGTACGAGCAGTACGTC.

The CDR3 DNA is TGTGCCAGCAGTTTGTACAGCGGGGGTAATGAGCAGTTCTTC. Protein product: CASSLYSGGNEQFF. The chain links TRBV28 to TRBJ2-1; 8 bases are a match to TRBD2. CDR3 length: 14 amino acids. The germline V gene encodes CDR1 MDHEN and CDR2 SYDVKM. J gave up 7 bases and V 3 bases, and 5 bases lay outside the gene matches.

This chain links TRBV6-8 with TRBJ2-3; possibly TRBD1 or TRBD2 for D (5 bases each). Germline CDR1 reads MNHGY; CDR2 reads SAAAGT. The CDR3 has 15 residues. V lost 4 bases and J 1 base, leaving 12 bases between the germline ends. CDR3 coding DNA: TGTGCCAGCAGTTTCTCCTGGGACGGCACAGATACGCAGTATTTT. Amino acid sequence: CASSFSWDGTDTQYF.

This clonotype was seen more than once but under ten times. The chain employs TRBV7-6 and TRBJ1-1; D gene uncertain. The CDR3 is 11 residues long. CDR1 and CDR2 from the germline V gene are SGHVS and FNYEAQ. The CDR3 DNA sequence: TGTGCTGTTAGTGGGAACACTGAAGCTTTCTTT. It translates to CAVSGNTEAFF.

The chain carries TRBV19 and TRBJ1-1; perhaps TRBD1 as D (6 bases). V was shortened by 4 bases and J by 1 base, with 13 bases between the two germline ends. This CDR3 has 15 amino acids. Germline V gene data show CDR1 as LNHDA and CDR2 as SQIVND (reference sequence). CDR3 coding DNA: TGTGCCAGTAGTACCTCATTGGGACAGAACACTGAAGCTTTCTTT. Its translation: CASSTSLGQNTEAFF.

This clonotype was counted once. CDR3 in amino acids: CASSPGQGYSGANVLTF. The DNA for the CDR3 is TGTGCCAGCAGTCCGGGACAGGGATACTCTGGGGCCAACGTCCTGACTTTC. This chain uses TRBV12-3 or TRBV12-4 with TRBJ2-6, with TRBD1 matching over 9 bases. The CDR3 contains 17 residues. The J segment lost 0 bases and the V segment lost 5 bases, leaving 5 bases of the junction unmatched.

The rearrangement links TRBV28 to TRBJ2-7, with D possibly matching TRBD2 (6 bases). This CDR3 comprises 13 residues. V dropped 6 bases and J dropped 3 bases, with 12 bases sitting between them. CDR1 is MDHEN and CDR2 is SYDVKM in the germline V gene. The DNA of the CDR3 is TGTGCCAGCAGGCGTGCGGGAAGCTACGAGCAGTACTTC. Residues: CASRRAGSYEQYF.

This clonotype has just a few counts. The V call is TRBV28, the J call TRBJ2-7; D gene ambiguous. V was trimmed by 2 bases and J by 3 bases, leaving 8 bases between them. Germline assignment: CDR1 MDHEN and CDR2 SYDVKM. The CDR3 loop spans 13 amino acids. The CDR3 DNA reads as TGTGCCAGCAGTTTAGACGGCAGCTACGAGCAGTACGTC. This encodes CASSLDGSYEQYV.

A few counts support this clonotype. This sequence joins TRBV10-3 and TRBJ2-1; 11 bases match TRBD2. Germline V gene sequence: CDR1 ENHRY, CDR2 SYGVKD. V lost 7 bases to trimming and J lost 10 bases; unmatched junction nucleotides: 6. This CDR3 spans 13 amino acids. CDR3 region: CAITPGLAVEQFF. DNA for the CDR3: TGTGCCATCACACCGGGACTAGCGGTAGAGCAGTTCTTC.

CDR3 DNA sequence: TGTGCCATCAGAAGTTTATATGGCTACACCTTC. This translates into CAIRSLYGYTF. The chain is built from TRBV10-3 and TRBJ1-2; D is undetermined. This CDR3 is 11 amino acids long. Germline V gene lookup returns CDR1 ENHRY and CDR2 SYGVKD. V shed 6 bases and J shed 5 bases, with 7 bases lying between them.

The J gene is TRBJ2-2, the V gene TRBV7-9; D might be TRBD1 (6 bases). The germline V gene encodes CDR1 SEHNR and CDR2 FQNEAQ (reference sequence). The V and J ends lost 5 bases and 2 bases respectively, with 12 bases between them. This CDR3 comprises 15 residues. The CDR3 DNA reads TGTGCCAGCAGCCCGGGACATCTTAACACCGGGGAGCTGTTTTTT. It specifies CASSPGHLNTGELFF. The full variable domain, its missing parts supplied by reference TRBV7-9 and TRBJ2-2, is DTGVSQNPRHKITKRGQNVTFRCDPISEHNRLYWYRQTLGQGPEFLTYFQNEAQLEKSRLLSDRFSAERPKGSFSTLEIQRTEQGDSAMYLCASSPGHLNTGELFFGEGSRLTVL.

The rearrangement links TRBV29-1 to TRBJ1-3; D is possibly TRBD1 (5 bases). Germline assignment: CDR1 SQVTM and CDR2 ANQGSEA. CDR3 length: 13 residues. V lost 6 bases, J lost 2 bases, and 11 bases lay in between. The CDR3 DNA follows: TGCAGCGTGAGAGGGACGGCTGGAAACACCATATATTTT. Amino acid sequence: CSVRGTAGNTIYF.